The 14 T cell receptor beta chains reported below all come from one sample, sequenced in a study of PD-1 blockade in classical Hodgkin lymphoma (dated by TCRdb to 2018 to 2020). The library was prepared using the immunoSEQ multiplex PCR assay. What TCRdb holds here is the immuneACCESS table cut down to in-frame rearrangements. Part of the clones is not present; checked against another copy, under half of the missing clones reflect an unresolved V gene, and the others are unexplained. The sample profile shows 20,000 to 30,000 clones; approximately 80% of them were found once. The top ten clonotypes cover approximately 7.9% of the sample. Reading the label with the study, this specimen's time point is: cycle 2 day 1 (C2D1) of nivolumab. Every trial patient had relapsed after autologous stem cell transplantation, and cohorts A, B and C differed in prior brentuximab vedotin exposure. The input for sequencing was peripheral blood mononuclear cells (PBMCs), taken before the second cycle of nivolumab. Receptors originate from a human donor with classical Hodgkin lymphoma.

The V gene is TRBV28, the J gene TRBJ1-4; TRBD1 aligns across 7 bases. With V trimmed by 3 bases and J by 0 bases, 7 bases remained unmatched. Per germline, CDR1 MDHEN and CDR2 SYDVKM. The CDR3 contains 17 residues. The CDR3 DNA reads as TGTGCCAGCAGTTTCATGGGACAGCTTGCAACTAATGAAAAACTGTTTTTT. Its protein is CASSFMGQLATNEKLFF.

This clone was detected only once. The rearrangement joins TRBV7-3 to TRBJ2-2; maybe TRBD2 (5 bases). Trimming left V 6 bases short and J 3 bases short, with 11 bases between. Germline-derived CDR1 and CDR2 are SGHTA and FQGTGA. The CDR3 is 14 residues long. The CDR3 here is CASRSAVDTGELFF. The CDR3 DNA is TGTGCCAGCAGGTCAGCGGTAGACACCGGGGAGCTGTTTTTT.

The chain carries TRBV27 and TRBJ2-3; 9 bases align to TRBD2. Trimming took 0 bases from V and 5 from J; bases not matched to a gene: 12. The CDR3 covers 18 residues. Germline loops: CDR1 MNHEY, CDR2 SMNVEV (reference sequence). CDR3 sequence (DNA): TGTGCCAGCAGTTTATCGTTTGGCGGGGGGGCGGTTCGAGATACGCAGTATTTT. Translation: CASSLSFGGGAVRDTQYF.

This clone was recorded once. The chain uses TRBV27 and TRBJ2-7; TRBD2 might be the D (7 bases). The CDR3 spans 14 residues. Germline V gene sequence: CDR1 MNHEY, CDR2 SMNVEV (reference sequence). The ends were cut back, 2 bases at V and 6 bases at J, with 14 bases in the middle. CDR3 sequence (DNA): TGTGCCAGCAGTTTAGCGGGGGCCTCCAGCGAGCAGTACTTC. It translates to CASSLAGASSEQYF.

This chain joins TRBV2 and TRBJ2-5; TRBD1 aligns across 8 bases. This CDR3 spans 15 amino acids. J gave up 2 bases and V 6 bases, and 8 bases lay outside the gene matches. From germline, CDR1 is SNHLY and CDR2 FYNNEI. The chain's CDR3 is CASSRTGLPQETQYF. The CDR3 nucleotides read TGTGCCAGCAGCCGGACAGGGCTCCCTCAAGAGACCCAGTACTTC.

J is TRBJ2-1 and V is TRBV7-9; possible D gene TRBD2, 5 bases. The germline V and J ends were trimmed by 1 base and 0 bases, with 10 bases remaining between them. The CDR3 has 16 amino acids. Germline V gene data show CDR1 as SEHNR and CDR2 as FQNEAQ (reference sequence). The CDR3 DNA sequence: TGTGCCAGCAGCTTAGTTGAGGGTCCCTCCTACAATGAGCAGTTCTTC. It is translated as CASSLVEGPSYNEQFF.

The rearrangement joins TRBV4-3 to TRBJ1-2; 8 nucleotides line up with TRBD1. Germline V gene lookup returns CDR1 LGHNA and CDR2 YSLEER. The CDR3 is 14 amino acids. The trim removed 1 base at V and 8 bases at J, leaving 6 bases unmatched. The CDR3 DNA is TGCGCCAGCAGCCAAGTCCGGACAGGGTTGGGCTACACCTTC. Translating it yields CASSQVRTGLGYTF.

The V and J genes are TRBV4-3 and TRBJ2-7; weak D call: TRBD2 (6 bases). The V and J ends lost 0 bases and 4 bases respectively, with 19 bases between them. The length of the CDR3 is 17 residues. Per the germline V gene, CDR1 is LGHNA and CDR2 is YSLEER. The CDR3 DNA follows: TGCGCCAGCAGCCAAGATCCGAGTCCGGGGGAACCTTACGAGCAGTACTTC. Its protein is CASSQDPSPGEPYEQYF.

The chain recombines TRBV6-6 with TRBJ1-1; D unresolved. V was trimmed by 6 bases and J by 0 bases, leaving 14 bases between them. The length of the CDR3 is 15 residues. In germline, CDR1 is MNHNY, CDR2 SVGAGI (reference sequence). This CDR3 is CASSRTSSMNTEAFF. CDR3 in DNA: TGTGCCAGCAGCAGAACCTCATCCATGAACACTGAAGCTTTCTTT.

In its sample, this clone was seen a few times. This chain connects TRBV6-6 to TRBJ1-5; D is ambiguous. CDR3 size: 13 residues. Trimming stripped 6 bases from V and 3 bases from J, with 9 bases between. Germline V gene lookup returns CDR1 MNHNY and CDR2 SVGAGI (reference sequence). CDR3 bases: TGTGCCAGCAGCAACGGGCCCAATCAGCCCCAGCATTTT. Its translation: CASSNGPNQPQHF.

V gene TRBV10-3 combines with J gene TRBJ1-1; possible D gene TRBD1, 5 bases. V was trimmed by 5 bases and J by 1 base, leaving 11 bases between them. Germline V gene sequence: CDR1 ENHRY, CDR2 SYGVKD. CDR3 length: 14 residues. The CDR3 reads CAISTHGTNTEAFF. The DNA for the CDR3 is TGTGCCATCAGTACGCACGGGACGAACACTGAAGCTTTCTTT.

This clone was counted once. The chain links TRBV19 to TRBJ1-1; no clear D. V was clipped by 4 bases and J by 1 base, with 4 bases between them. The germline gives CDR1 LNHDA, CDR2 SQIVND (reference sequence). The CDR3 spans 12 residues. CDR3 residues: CASSRGNTEAFF. Written as DNA, the CDR3 is TGTGCCAGTAGTAGGGGGAACACTGAAGCTTTCTTT.

The gene calls are TRBV10-3 and TRBJ1-2; 7 bases fit TRBD1. The CDR3 loop spans 13 amino acids. Trimming removed 8 bases from V and 3 bases from J; junction bases left unmatched: 6. CDR1 and CDR2 from the germline V gene are ENHRY and SYGVKD. This chain's CDR3 is CAISEQGHYGYTF. DNA for the CDR3: TGTGCCATCTCCGAACAGGGGCACTATGGCTACACCTTC.

This chain connects TRBV5-1 to TRBJ1-4, with 7 bases matching TRBD1. The CDR3 consists of 15 residues. Germline V gene data show CDR1 as SGHRS and CDR2 as YFSETQ. Trimming cost V 0 bases and J 5 bases; bases outside gene matches: 4. CDR3 loop: CASSLGAGGNEKLFF. The CDR3 nucleotides are TGCGCCAGCAGCTTGGGGGCAGGGGGAAATGAAAAACTGTTTTTT.